Below are 14 T cell receptor beta chains sequenced from a single sample in a study of early T cells in non-severe SARS-CoV-2 infection. MiXCR was run by TCRdb on the 5' RACE reads, yielding one entry per CDR3 protein. The sample includes about 80,000 distinct CDR3 sequences, less than 5.5% of them seen just once. The sample in question was whole blood, obtained at baseline. Source of these receptors: an adult who was a healthcare worker with PCR-confirmed SARS-CoV-2 infection or an uninfected control (not recorded which).

A few counts support this clonotype. The chain is built from TRBV7-3 and TRBJ2-3; 8 bases are shared with TRBD2. Germline CDR1 and CDR2: SGHTA and FQGTGA. V trimming: 4 bases; J trimming: 4 bases; junction bases outside the gene matches: 25. This CDR3 has 21 residues. DNA for the CDR3: TGTGCCAGCAGCTCCCCCAAGCACGACACGGTGGCGGGAGGTGGCGCAGATACGCAGTATTTT. Translated: CASSSPKHDTVAGGGADTQYF.

This clonotype was recorded at least ten times. This chain uses TRBV29-1 with TRBJ2-7; D tentatively reads TRBD1 or TRBD2 (5 bases each). The V end lost 6 bases, the J end lost 3 bases, and 12 bases lay between the germline ends. The CDR3 totals 12 residues. Germline V gene data show CDR1 as SQVTM and CDR2 as ANQGSEA. CDR3: CSVGDASYEQYF. The CDR3 DNA reads TGCAGCGTGGGGGACGCCAGCTACGAGCAGTACTTC.

J is TRBJ2-7 and V is TRBV4-2; tentatively, D is TRBD1 (6 bases). CDR1 and CDR2 (germline): LGHNA, YNFKEQ. V dropped 3 bases and J dropped 0 bases, with 15 bases sitting between them. The CDR3 has 16 residues. CDR3 in DNA: TGTGCCAGCAGCCATCCCGGGACACTTAGCTCCTACGAGCAGTACTTC. This translates into CASSHPGTLSSYEQYF.

This clonotype showed up just a few times. This sequence joins TRBV12-3 or TRBV12-4 and TRBJ1-5, with 7 bases matching TRBD1. The CDR3 contains 13 residues. J was trimmed by 11 bases and V by 5 bases; bases with no gene match: 9. This CDR3 is CASSKGQQSAQHF. CDR3 nucleotides: TGTGCCAGCAGTAAGGGACAGCAGTCTGCCCAGCATTTT.

This clonotype occurred a few times. The chain links TRBV12-3 or TRBV12-4 to TRBJ2-5; 8 nucleotides match TRBD2. The trim removed 3 bases at V and 4 bases at J, leaving 4 bases unmatched. This CDR3 contains 14 residues. CDR3 amino acids: CASSFSGRGETQYF. The CDR3, as DNA: TGTGCCAGCAGTTTCAGCGGGAGAGGAGAGACCCAGTACTTC.

At least ten counts were recorded for this clonotype. The rearrangement links TRBV24-1 to TRBJ2-1, with D perhaps TRBD2 (6 bases). Looked up from germline, CDR1 is KGHDR and CDR2 is SFDVKD. The CDR3 runs to 14 residues. Trimming removed 3 bases from V and 9 bases from J, with 14 bases in between. The CDR3 coding sequence is TGTGCCACCAGTGATAGGGGACTCCCCGGTGAGCAGTTCTTC. Translation gives CATSDRGLPGEQFF.

About this clonotype: The junction departs from the called germline gene at one end, perhaps through a read error. The chain recombines TRBV5-1 with TRBJ1-1; D is unresolved. Germline V CDR1 and CDR2: SGHRS, YFSETQ. This CDR3 comprises 14 residues. CDR3 in amino acids: CASSLEGRVTVAFF. The DNA of the CDR3 is TGCGCCAGCAGCTTGGAAGGGCGCGTCACTGTAGCTTTCTTT.

V and J are TRBV7-4 and TRBJ1-5; D unresolved. The CDR3 totals 13 residues. Germline CDR1 reads SGHVT; CDR2 reads SQSDAQ. Trimming shortened V by 10 bases and J by 3 bases, and 13 bases separated the two germline ends. The CDR3 bases are TGTGCCATCCGACCGGCGGTCAATCAGCCCCAGCATTTT. Protein sequence: CAIRPAVNQPQHF.

This clonotype was detected many times. The chain employs TRBV7-9 and TRBJ2-7; 7 bases are shared with TRBD2. This CDR3 comprises 16 residues. J lost 1 base, V lost 7 bases, and 13 bases had no gene match. Looked up from germline, CDR1 is SEHNR and CDR2 is FQNEAQ (reference sequence). CDR3 nucleotides: TGTGCCAGCAACAGCTTATCTGGCGGGAGATCCTACGAGCAGTACTTC. Translation: CASNSLSGGRSYEQYF.

This chain links TRBV6-6 with TRBJ2-1, with 7 bases identical to TRBD1. There are 15 residues in the CDR3. Germline CDR1 MNHNY, CDR2 SVGAGI (reference sequence). The trim removed 7 bases at V and 1 base at J, leaving 7 bases unmatched. CDR3 nucleotide sequence: TGTGCCAGCACCCTACAGGGGCCGTCCTACAATGAGCAGTTCTTC. It yields the protein CASTLQGPSYNEQFF.

This clonotype came up once. The chain combines TRBV9 with TRBJ2-5; D is unclear. V gave up 0 bases and J gave up 5 bases, with 8 bases separating them. The CDR3 sequence is 13 residues long. Germline-derived CDR1 and CDR2 are SGDLS and YYNGEE. CDR3: CASSVGGRETQYF. In DNA, the CDR3 is TGTGCCAGCAGCGTAGGGGGTAGGGAGACCCAGTACTTC.

This clonotype was seen many times. V usage is TRBV24-1 and J usage is TRBJ2-6, with D perhaps given as TRBD1 or TRBD2 (5 bases each). This CDR3 is 16 amino acids long. Germline assignment: CDR1 KGHDR and CDR2 SFDVKD. V shed 7 bases and J shed 4 bases, with 16 bases lying between them. The DNA of the CDR3 is TGTGCCACCAGCTTTACCGGGGCCATAGGGGCCAACGTCCTGACTTTC. Encoded protein: CATSFTGAIGANVLTF.

This clonotype appeared many times. One end of the junction is discordant with germline, which a read error may explain. The CDR3 is CASSLESGGYNSPLHF. The CDR3 DNA is TGTGCCAGCAGCCTAGAGTCAGGGGGCTATAATTCACCCCTCCACTTT. This chain connects TRBV11-2 to TRBJ1-6; 7 nucleotides agree with TRBD1. Looked up from germline, CDR1 is SGHAT and CDR2 is FQNNGV. The CDR3 has 16 residues.

In this sample, this clonotype turned up a few times. The V call is TRBV10-3, the J call TRBJ1-1; TRBD1 agrees at 10 bases. The CDR3 contains 16 residues. Germline V gene sequence: CDR1 ENHRY, CDR2 SYGVKD. The V gene end was trimmed by 11 bases and the J gene end by 0 bases; junction bases not matched to a gene: 12. The CDR3 sequence is CAARSGTGEMNTEAFF. CDR3 sequence (DNA): TGTGCCGCGAGATCCGGGACAGGGGAAATGAACACTGAAGCTTTCTTT.